This passage covers 27 T cell receptor beta chains from one sample sequenced in a study of cytomegalovirus exposure and HLA in healthy donors (dated by TCRdb to the late 2010s). The method behind the library was the immunoSEQ multiplex PCR assay. A mixture of 60 forward primers for TCR Vbeta segments and 13 reverse primers for TCR Jbeta segments was used in the multiplex PCR. TCRdb stores this immuneACCESS table with in-frame sequences only. Part of the clones is absent; in the studies checked, under half of the shortfall reflects unresolved V genes, and no reason is known for the rest. The sample has roughly 150,000 clones on record, around 83% of them singletons. 3.5% to 5% of the sample is in the top ten clones. Specimen: PBMCs. The receptors come from a man between 50 and 59 years old in good health and CMV-seropositive.

CDR3 protein: CASSLGTSAYEQYF. CDR3 coding DNA: TGTGCCAGCAGCTTGGGAACTTCCGCCTACGAGCAGTACTTC. The genes are TRBV5-6 and TRBJ2-7; the D is unclear. The CDR3 extends over 14 amino acids. Trimming stripped 0 bases from V and 2 bases from J, with 9 bases between. Per germline, CDR1 SGHDT and CDR2 YYEEEE.

The chain employs TRBV9 and TRBJ1-2, with TRBD1 matching 11 bases. CDR3 length: 14 amino acids. Germline assignment: CDR1 SGDLS and CDR2 YYNGEE. V was pared by 6 bases and J by 3 bases, with 4 bases of the junction left unmatched. Written as DNA, the CDR3 is TGTGCCAGCACCCAGGGACAGGGGGACTATGGCTACACCTTC. This codes for CASTQGQGDYGYTF.

This chain links TRBV7-9 with TRBJ1-2, with D perhaps matching TRBD1 (5 bases). This CDR3 is 15 amino acids long. V was cut by 5 bases and J by 6 bases, with 19 bases left in between. The germline V gene has CDR1 SEHNR and CDR2 FQNEAQ (reference sequence). In DNA form, the CDR3 reads TGTGCCAGCAGCCGCCAGGGCCCATTGGGTGATGGCTACACCTTC. Translation: CASSRQGPLGDGYTF.

V is TRBV30 and J is TRBJ2-2, with D possibly TRBD2 on 5 matching bases. V dropped 0 bases and J dropped 4 bases, with 21 bases sitting between them. The germline V gene has CDR1 GTSNPN and CDR2 SVGIG (reference sequence). This CDR3 is built from 18 residues. The CDR3 sequence: CAWSVPRGRGEGTGELFF. The CDR3 DNA reads TGTGCCTGGAGTGTACCTCGCGGACGGGGAGAGGGCACCGGGGAGCTGTTTTTT.

V gene TRBV6-5 combines with J gene TRBJ1-2; the match to TRBD1 covers 7 bases. This CDR3 is 13 amino acids long. Germline V lookup: CDR1 MNHEY, CDR2 SVGAGI. V gave up 6 bases and J gave up 4 bases; unmatched junction bases: 5. CDR3 coding DNA: TGTGCCAGCAGCCCCGACAGGGCCTATGGCTACACCTTC. Translated, it gives CASSPDRAYGYTF.

Comment on this clone: Its ends do not fully match the called genes, so a read error is possible. This chain joins TRBV7-9 and TRBJ2-3; 9 nucleotides align to TRBD2. Germline lookup yields CDR1 SEHNR and CDR2 FQNEAQ (reference sequence). The CDR3 covers 15 residues. CDR3 bases: TGTTCCAGCAGCCTGACTAGCGGTCTGGGAGATACGCAGTATTTT. It yields the protein CSSSLTSGLGDTQYF. The full variable domain, completed using reference TRBV7-9 and TRBJ2-3, is DTGVSQNPRHKITKRGQNVTFRCDPISEHNRLYWYRQTLGQGPEFLTYFQNEAQLEKSRLLSDRFSAERPKGSFSTLEIQRTEQGDSAMYLCSSSLTSGLGDTQYFGPGTRLTVL.

In DNA form, the CDR3 reads TGCAGCGTCGGGACAGGGGTCTATGGCTACACCTTC. It translates to CSVGTGVYGYTF. The chain recombines TRBV29-1 with TRBJ1-2; TRBD1 matches at 10 bases. With 6 bases clipped from V and 4 bases from J, the junction kept 2 bases outside the gene matches. The CDR3 extends over 12 amino acids. Germline loops: CDR1 SQVTM, CDR2 ANQGSEA.

The chain is built from TRBV6-5 and TRBJ2-7, with 7 bases that match TRBD1. Germline V gene sequence: CDR1 MNHEY, CDR2 SVGAGI. J gave up 0 bases and V 2 bases, and 4 bases lay outside the gene matches. The CDR3 runs to 15 residues. In DNA, the CDR3 is TGTGCCAGCAGTTACGGGGACAGACGCTCCTACGAGCAGTACTTC. This translates into CASSYGDRRSYEQYF.

The chain combines TRBV5-5 with TRBJ1-6, with 7 bases identical to TRBD1. CDR3 length: 16 amino acids. After removal of 1 base from V and 10 bases from J, the junction contained 11 bases not matched to a gene. Germline CDR1 SGHKS, CDR2 YYEKEE (reference sequence). This chain's CDR3 is CASSLRRDSLMSPLHF. In DNA form, the CDR3 reads TGTGCCAGCAGCTTGAGGCGGGACAGCTTGATGTCACCCCTCCACTTT.

This clone appeared a few times. The gene calls are TRBV9 and TRBJ2-1; unclear D gene. CDR1 and CDR2 from the germline V gene are SGDLS and YYNGEE. The V end lost 3 bases, the J end lost 1 base, and 5 bases lay between the germline ends. CDR3 length: 13 residues. Written as DNA, the CDR3 is TGTGCCAGCAGCGACAGTTCCTACAATGAGCAGTTCTTC. Translated, it gives CASSDSSYNEQFF.

The chain employs TRBV28 and TRBJ1-1; 10 positions agree with TRBD1. The CDR3 has 13 amino acids. Germline-derived CDR1 and CDR2 are MDHEN and SYDVKM. V shed 7 bases and J 4 bases; nucleotides not matched to a gene: 3. The CDR3 coding sequence is TGTGCCAGCACCCGGGACAGGGGCACTGAAGCTTTCTTT. It translates to CASTRDRGTEAFF. Combining the CDR3 with reference TRBV28 and TRBJ1-1 gives the whole variable domain DVKVTQSSRYLVKRTGEKVFLECVQDMDHENMFWYRQDPGLGLRLIYFSYDVKMKEKGDIPEGYSVSREKKERFSLILESASTNQTSMYLCASTRDRGTEAFFGQGTRLTVV.

The chain uses TRBV4-1 and TRBJ2-2; no reliable D call. The CDR3 runs to 16 residues. V lost 0 bases to trimming and J lost 1 base, with 9 bases between them. Looked up from germline, CDR1 is MGHRA and CDR2 is YSYEKL. CDR3 nucleotide sequence: TGCGCCAGCAGCCAAGAGCAGGCAGAGAACACCGGGGAGCTGTTTTTT. Protein: CASSQEQAENTGELFF.

The J gene is TRBJ2-1, the V gene TRBV7-9; no definite D call. Germline assignment: CDR1 SEHNR and CDR2 FQNEAQ (reference sequence). V gave up 3 bases and J gave up 10 bases, with 16 bases separating them. The CDR3 runs to 14 residues. For the CDR3, the DNA is TGTGCCAGCAGCTTGGATTTCGCCTCCGGGGAGCAGTTCTTC. It encodes CASSLDFASGEQFF.

This sequence joins TRBV6-5 and TRBJ2-3; 14 bases are a match to TRBD2. V gave up 8 bases and J gave up 5 bases; unmatched junction bases: 6. Germline CDR1 is MNHEY and CDR2 is SVGAGI. The CDR3 length is 15 residues. The CDR3: CASSGLAGVGDTQYF. CDR3 bases: TGTGCCAGCTCGGGACTAGCGGGAGTGGGAGATACGCAGTATTTT.

This clone appeared once. J is TRBJ2-5 and V is TRBV4-2; 11 bases fit TRBD2. After removal of 2 bases from V and 4 bases from J, the junction contained 6 bases not matched to a gene. Per the germline V gene, CDR1 is LGHNA and CDR2 is YNFKEQ. This CDR3 contains 16 residues. The CDR3 coding sequence is TGTGCCAGCAGCCAACCCGGGACTAGCGGTGGAGAGACCCAGTACTTC. Amino acids: CASSQPGTSGGETQYF.

The chain has TRBV19 and TRBJ2-5; no definite D call. V lost 3 bases and J lost 7, with 12 bases in between. This CDR3 has 13 residues. Germline V gives CDR1 LNHDA, CDR2 SQIVND (reference sequence). The CDR3 DNA reads as TGTGCCAGTAGTATTTCCGAAGCCGGGACCCAGTACTTC. It yields the protein CASSISEAGTQYF.

The rearrangement uses TRBV6-5 and TRBJ2-1; the D gene is possibly TRBD1 (6 bases). Germline CDR1 is MNHEY and CDR2 is SVGAGI. The CDR3 is made up of 14 amino acids. Deletions cut 7 bases from V and 9 bases from J, with 19 bases between. The DNA for the CDR3 is TGTGCCAGCACCCGGGACATAACTTCCGGTGAGCAGTTCTTC. Its protein is CASTRDITSGEQFF.

The chain uses TRBV19 and TRBJ1-1; the D is unclear. Germline CDR1 reads LNHDA; CDR2 reads SQIVND (reference sequence). V lost 3 bases to trimming and J lost 0 bases, with 14 bases between them. CDR3 length: 16 residues. This chain's CDR3 is CASSILYSGLNTEAFF. The CDR3 nucleotides are TGTGCCAGTAGTATTTTATATTCGGGATTGAACACTGAAGCTTTCTTT.

In this sample, this clone turned up once. The chain has TRBV19 and TRBJ1-6; 7 positions match TRBD1. Trimming at V came to 4 bases and at J to 7 bases, leaving 10 bases not matched to a gene. The CDR3 covers 16 residues. In germline, CDR1 is LNHDA, CDR2 SQIVND (reference sequence). The CDR3 reads CASSTSTGWPNSPLHF. CDR3 bases: TGTGCCAGTAGTACCTCGACAGGGTGGCCCAATTCACCCCTCCACTTT.

CDR3 loop: CASSAPTSRSSYNEQFF. The CDR3 nucleotides are TGTGCCAGCAGTGCACCGACTAGCCGGAGCTCCTACAATGAGCAGTTCTTC. The V and J genes are TRBV6-1 and TRBJ2-1; TRBD2 matches 7 bases. The CDR3 is 17 residues long. From germline, CDR1 is MNHNS and CDR2 SASEGT. V shed 4 bases and J 0 bases; nucleotides not matched to a gene: 9.

The chain couples TRBV5-5 to TRBJ1-6, with D possibly matching TRBD1 (5 bases). Germline assignment: CDR1 SGHKS and CDR2 YYEKEE (reference sequence). This CDR3 has 15 amino acids. V was shortened by 7 bases and J by 8 bases, with 19 bases between the two germline ends. CDR3 bases: TGTGCCAGCGGCCGCGGGGTCAGGGTGGATTCACCCCTCCACTTT. As protein: CASGRGVRVDSPLHF.

With respect to this clone: Different DNA sequences within this sample yield the same CDR3. V and J are TRBV30 and TRBJ2-5; 8 bases fit TRBD1. Germline lookup yields CDR1 GTSNPN and CDR2 SVGIG (reference sequence). The CDR3 sequence is 14 residues long. V trimming: 3 bases; J trimming: 4 bases; junction bases outside the gene matches: 7. CDR3 amino acids: CAWRGQGASETQYF. The CDR3 DNA follows: TGTGCCTGGAGGGGCCAGGGGGCTTCAGAGACCCAGTACTTC.

V usage is TRBV9 and J usage is TRBJ2-7; 8 nucleotides align to TRBD1. The CDR3 covers 13 residues. Trimming took 2 bases from V and 5 from J; bases not matched to a gene: 3. In germline, CDR1 is SGDLS, CDR2 YYNGEE. The DNA for the CDR3 is TGTGCCAGCAGCGTGAGGGACAGGAACGAGCAGTACTTC. It codes for CASSVRDRNEQYF. The whole variable domain, remainder taken from reference TRBV9 and TRBJ2-7, is DSGVTQTPKHLITATGQRVTLRCSPRSGDLSVYWYQQSLDQGLQFLIQYYNGEERAKGNILERFSAQQFPDLHSELNLSSLELGDSALYFCASSVRDRNEQYFGPGTRLTVT.

V is TRBV6-5 and J is TRBJ1-2; a weak D match, TRBD1 (5 bases). V lost 4 bases to trimming and J lost 3 bases, with 9 bases between them. The CDR3 has 13 residues. CDR1 is MNHEY and CDR2 is SVGAGI in the germline V gene. The CDR3 loop is CASSSKGYYGYTF. CDR3 in DNA: TGTGCCAGCAGTTCAAAGGGGTACTATGGCTACACCTTC.

The V gene is TRBV19, the J gene TRBJ2-1, with 11 bases lining up with TRBD2. V lost 5 bases and J lost 5; bases outside the gene matches: 8. This CDR3 is 16 amino acids long. Germline values: CDR1 LNHDA, CDR2 SQIVND (reference sequence). The CDR3 protein is CASSRLAGRPNNEQFF. The CDR3 DNA sequence: TGTGCCAGTAGTCGACTAGCGGGACGCCCTAACAATGAGCAGTTCTTC. The whole variable domain, remainder taken from reference TRBV19 and TRBJ2-1, is DGGITQSPKYLFRKEGQNVTLSCEQNLNHDAMYWYRQDPGQGLRLIYYSQIVNDFQKGDIAEGYSVSREKKESFPLTVTSAQKNPTAFYLCASSRLAGRPNNEQFFGPGTRLTVL.

This clone appeared a single time. The genes are TRBV27 and TRBJ1-2; 8 bases are a match to TRBD1. CDR3 length: 16 residues. CDR1 is MNHEY, CDR2 SMNVEV, per germline (reference sequence). V lost 3 bases, J lost 8 bases, and 14 bases stayed unmatched. The CDR3 DNA reads TGTGCCAGCAGTTTTAACCCGGACAGGGCGGAAGAGGGCTACACCTTC. Protein sequence: CASSFNPDRAEEGYTF.

The chain couples TRBV2 to TRBJ1-4; maybe TRBD1 (5 bases). This CDR3 has 14 residues. Germline CDR1 reads SNHLY; CDR2 reads FYNNEI. V was cut by 6 bases and J by 8 bases, with 16 bases left in between. CDR3 sequence: CASRGGGPEEKLFF. CDR3 nucleotides: TGTGCCAGCAGGGGGGGAGGGCCTGAGGAAAAACTGTTTTTT.